This T cell receptor (beta chain) was retrieved from a study of Graves' ophthalmopathy and Graves' hyperthyroidism. Exclusion covered patients with other autoimmune diseases or uncontrolled infections (as well as pregnancy or lactation). As diagnostic evidence, clinical symptoms, serum thyroxine, TRAb, thyroid ultrasound and orbital computed tomography were relied upon. A remark on this clonotype: Its target is not known.

Findings and limits, study-wide: The model flagged ophthalmopathy progression at roughly 70% sensitivity and nearly 75% specificity.

The germline V gene has CDR1 SGDLS and CDR2 YYNGEE. V lost 4 bases, J lost 4 bases, and 10 bases stayed unmatched. There are 15 residues in the CDR3. From RNA, the CDR3 regions of TCR beta chains were amplified and sequenced. The library came from an HTBI-primed first-round RT-PCR and a second-round multiplex PCR. TCRdb redid the calling of the multiplex PCR reads with MiXCR, one entry per CDR3 protein. The sample holds 600,000 to 950,000 distinct CDR3 sequences, about 44% seen once. This rearrangement joins TRBV9 to TRBJ1-1; the match to TRBD1 covers 7 bases. This clonotype was obtained from an adult man with Graves' ophthalmopathy. Sample: peripheral blood. CDR3 coding DNA: TGTGCCAGCAGCTTAGCGCTCAGGGGGAGCACTGAAGCTTTCTTT. Translated, it gives CASSLALRGSTEAFF. Variable domain in full (rest from reference TRBV9 and TRBJ1-1): DSGVTQTPKHLITATGQRVTLRCSPRSGDLSVYWYQQSLDQGLQFLIQYYNGEERAKGNILERFSAQQFPDLHSELNLSSLELGDSALYFCASSLALRGSTEAFFGQGTRLTVV.